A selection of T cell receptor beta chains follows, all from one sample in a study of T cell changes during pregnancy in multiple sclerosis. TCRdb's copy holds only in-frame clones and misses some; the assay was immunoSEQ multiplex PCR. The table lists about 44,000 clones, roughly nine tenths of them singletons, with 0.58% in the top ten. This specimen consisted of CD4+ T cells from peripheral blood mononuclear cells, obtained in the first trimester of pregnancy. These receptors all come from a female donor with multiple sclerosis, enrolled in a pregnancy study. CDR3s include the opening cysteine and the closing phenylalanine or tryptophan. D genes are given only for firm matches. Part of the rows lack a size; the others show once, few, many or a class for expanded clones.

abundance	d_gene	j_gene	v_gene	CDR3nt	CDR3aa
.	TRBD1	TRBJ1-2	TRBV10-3	TGTGCCATCAGTGAGTCTGGACCGGGACAGGGGGGCTATGGCTACACCTTC	CAISESGPGQGGYGYTF
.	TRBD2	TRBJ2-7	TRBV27	TGTGCCAGCAGTCTAAAAGGGACTAGCGTGGCCGTCTACGAGCAGTACTTC	CASSLKGTSVAVYEQYF
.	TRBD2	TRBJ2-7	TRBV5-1	TGCGCCAGCAGCCCCCGGGGACTAGCGGGAGCCGCCCTCTACGAGCAGTACTTC	CASSPRGLAGAALYEQYF
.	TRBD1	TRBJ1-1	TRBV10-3	TGTGCCATCAGTGATGGACAGGGTACCACTGAAGCTTTCTTT	CAISDGQGTTEAFF
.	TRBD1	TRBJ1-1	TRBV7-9	TGTGCCAGCAGCTTATGGACAGGGAACACTGAAGCTTTCTTT	CASSLWTGNTEAFF
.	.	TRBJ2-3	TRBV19	TGTGCCAGTAGTATAACAGTTTCAGATACGCAGTATTTT	CASSITVSDTQYF
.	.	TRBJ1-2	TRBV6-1	TGTGCCAGCACTATGGGGGGAGTAGGCTACACCTTC	CASTMGGVGYTF
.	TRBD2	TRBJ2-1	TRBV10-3	TGTGCCATCAGTGCCCCGAGAGCGGGGGGACTCTCCTACAATGAGCAGTTCTTC	CAISAPRAGGLSYNEQFF
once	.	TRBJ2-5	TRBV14	TGTGCCAGCAGCCAAGAGGAGACTAGGAACGTAGAGACCCAGTACTTC	CASSQEETRNVETQYF
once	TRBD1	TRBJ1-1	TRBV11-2	TGTGCCAGCAGTTTTAGGAGGGACAGGGTCCGGTTT	CASSFRRDRVRF
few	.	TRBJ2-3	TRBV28	TGTGCCACCGGGGGTCTGGCTACGCAGTATTTT	CATGGLATQYF
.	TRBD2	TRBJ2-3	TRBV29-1	TGCAGCGTAGGGACGGGACTAGCAAATCCGGATACGCAGTATTTT	CSVGTGLANPDTQYF
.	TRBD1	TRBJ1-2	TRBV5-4	TGTGCCAGCAGCTTTCCGGCCCCCTTAGGGGGCGGCTACACCTTC	CASSFPAPLGGGYTF
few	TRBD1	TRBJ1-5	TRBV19	TGTGCCAGTAGTATATGGAGGGACAGGGGATGGCAGCCCCAGCATTTT	CASSIWRDRGWQPQHF
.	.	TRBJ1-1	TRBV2	TGTGCCAGCAGGTTTTCAGTGATGAACACTGAAGCTTTCTTT	CASRFSVMNTEAFF
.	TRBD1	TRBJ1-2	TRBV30	TGTGCCTGGAGGGGGACAGGGGTTTGGGGTGGCTACACCTTC	CAWRGTGVWGGYTF
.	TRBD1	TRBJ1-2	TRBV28	TGTGCCAGCAGTCCTTCGGACAGGGGGCTCACCTTC	CASSPSDRGLTF
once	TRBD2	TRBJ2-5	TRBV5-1	TGCGCCAGCAGCTTGGTAGCGGGCTGGGAGACCCAGTACTTC	CASSLVAGWETQYF
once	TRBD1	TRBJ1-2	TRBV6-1	TGTGCCAGCAGTGGATTCTCCGCGACAGGGCCGAAGGTCGGCTACACCTTC	CASSGFSATGPKVGYTF
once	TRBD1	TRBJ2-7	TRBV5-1	TGCGCCAGTTCATTGGGTGGGACAGGGGCGGTCGAGCAGTACTTC	CASSLGGTGAVEQYF
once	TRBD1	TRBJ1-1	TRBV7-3	TGTGCCAGCAGGCTAGACAGGGGGTCAAGGACTGAAGCTTTCTTT	CASRLDRGSRTEAFF
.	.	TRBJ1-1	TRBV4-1	TGCGCCAGCAGCCAAGATCCCCCCGACACTGAAGCTTTCTTT	CASSQDPPDTEAFF
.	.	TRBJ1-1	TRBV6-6	TGTGCCAGCAGTTACTCGACGGTGTTGAGGACTGAAGCTTTCTTT	CASSYSTVLRTEAFF